This TCR beta chain appears in the sequencing data of a study of graft-versus-host responses after intestinal transplantation (dated by TCRdb to about 2021). Describing the broader study: The transplants that recipients got were multivisceral, liver-intestinal, or isolated intestinal. Every recipient was given anti-thymocyte globulin induction, then maintenance tacrolimus and steroids for 2 to 3 years. Bulk TCR-beta CDR3 sequencing was used to track graft-versus-host and host-versus-graft alloreactive T cell clones in the graft, circulation and bone marrow after intestinal transplantation. To identify alloreactive clones, pre-transplant mixed lymphocyte reaction products were sequenced and compared with unstimulated pre-transplant donor and recipient T cells. A cohort of 24 intestinal transplant recipients, including one retransplant, was enrolled, and a few patients lacking pretransplant specimens were excluded. Donor T cell macrochimerism was defined as a peak of at least 4% donor T cells among recipient peripheral blood mononuclear cells. Instead of going to the commercial service, samples from a few later patients were sequenced in-house on an Illumina MiSeq and processed with MiXCR.

The time point label, read with the paper, signifies: cells obtained before transplantation from donor or recipient. CD3+CD4+ and CD3+CD8+ populations were FACS-sorted from unstimulated pre-transplant donor and recipient cells taken from spleen or lymph nodes. Overall results and qualifications from the work: High GvH to HvG T cell clonal ratios were observed in the allografts of patients with donor T cell macrochimerism. Early after transplant, peak levels of circulating GvH clones were found to be associated with declines in HvG clones. Conclusions were limited by the relatively low number and heterogeneity of intestinal transplant patients. GvH clones were found in recipient bone marrow, and some of the GvH clones appeared earlier in ileal mucosa or blood, which is consistent with an intestinal mucosal origin.

Regarding this clone: Its specific antigen is unknown. The input lacks base qualities; no much larger clone sits a single base away.

Relative to germline, V is 0 bases shorter and J is 5 bases shorter, with 17 bases between their ends. The CDR3 runs 17 amino acids, cysteine and phenylalanine included. Kept here is only the CDR3 DNA, which spans 51 bases and is read in frame from base 1. CDR1 and CDR2 (LGHNA, YNFKEQ) derive from the germline V gene. The receptor library was made with the immunoSEQ multiplex PCR assay. For most patients, genomic DNA was isolated with the Qiagen DNeasy Blood and Tissue Kit and sent frozen to Adaptive Biotechnologies for TCR sequencing. Adaptive Biotechnologies carried out high-throughput TCR-beta CDR3 sequencing of genomic DNA for most patients. Turning to the authors' computational methods: TCR sequencing data for around 19 patients were retrieved from Adaptive's ImmunoSEQ software; a few other patients were processed with MiXCR and VDJtools. To correct CD4 versus CD8 sorting errors, sequences present in both subsets at a frequency ratio below 5:1 were removed. CDR3 nucleotide sequences shared between donor and recipient were removed because their origin could not be assigned. To count as alloreactive, a clone needed at least 2-fold expansion over unstimulated cells and a minimum CFSE-low frequency of 0.002% (template counts) or 0.001% (read counts). A clone was considered mappable if detected in the sequenced pre-transplant spleen, lymph node, or MLR CFSE-low populations of the donor or recipient. Cumulative frequency of alloreactive clones was calculated as a percentage of all sequences weighted by copy number. Held by TCRdb, this immuneACCESS table contains in-frame sequences only and omits some clones. Under half of the omission traces to an unresolved V gene where checked; the cause of the rest is unknown. That table supplies the V and J calls and clone size; D and trimming were determined from the DNA. The sample yields 80,000 to 100,000 clones; more than 85% were counted once. The ten most abundant clones make up roughly 0.17% of the sample.

This specimen was unstimulated CD4+ T cells sorted from spleen or lymph node cells, taken before intestinal transplant. The chain was built from TRBV4-2 and TRBJ2-1; the best D guess is TRBD2, with 6 bases matching. This receptor was taken from a human donor who received an intestinal transplant. The DNA reads as follows: TGTGCCAGCAGCCAAGAACTAGCCATTAGACTTCACAATGAGCAGTTCTTC. This codes for CASSQELAIRLHNEQFF.